This T cell receptor (beta chain) was sequenced in a study of OX40 agonist ivuxolimab in advanced cancers. Generated by immunoSEQ multiplex PCR, the TCRdb table keeps only in-frame clones and is missing some. The sample contains 45,000 to 60,000 clones, about nine tenths of which appear only once. The CDR3 length is 15 residues. The germline V and J ends were trimmed by 10 bases and 5 bases, with 21 bases remaining between them. From germline, CDR1 is MNHEY and CDR2 SVGAGI. No patient had autoimmune disease or received systemic immunosuppression. General study findings and limits: No antigen was identified for the clonally expanded peripheral T cells. Blood T cells, both CD4+ and CD8+, expanded clonally by week 6 at 0.1 to 3.0 mg/kg.

This clone was detected a few times. The antigen is not known. The J gene is TRBJ1-5, the V gene TRBV6-5; no clear D gene. The sequencing here drew on CD4+ or CD8+ T cells sorted from blood, taken in a trial of the OX40 agonist ivuxolimab. The receptor was derived from an adult with an advanced solid tumor such as melanoma, head and neck, liver or kidney cancer. The CDR3 here is CATRTAWPPYQPQHF. CDR3 coding DNA: TGTGCCACCCGGACGGCGTGGCCTCCCTATCAGCCCCAGCATTTT.